The 30 T cell receptor beta chains given below trace back to one sample, sequenced in a study of cytomegalovirus exposure and HLA in healthy donors (dated by TCRdb to 2015 to 2018). Receptor amplification or capture employed the immunoSEQ multiplex PCR assay. For the multiplex PCR, a mixture combining 60 forward primers for TCR Vbeta segments and 13 reverse primers for TCR Jbeta segments was used. This is the immuneACCESS table as TCRdb keeps it, with only in-frame sequences that have V and J called. A part of the clones is gone; compared with another copy, unresolved V genes explain less than half, and the rest is unexplained. The table for this sample lists 150,000 to 200,000 clones; 75% to 90% of them were counted only once. The ten most abundant clones make up 1.4% of the sample. Sample: PBMCs. The receptors stem from a girl between 10 and 17 years old in good health and CMV-seropositive.

V is TRBV14 and J is TRBJ1-2, with TRBD1 as a possible D gene (6 bases). Trimming removed 3 bases from V and 4 bases from J, with 9 bases in between. CDR3 length equals 13 residues. CDR1 is SGHDN and CDR2 is FVKESK in the germline V gene. CDR3 bases: TGTGCCAGCAGCCAGGAACAGGGCTATGGCTACACCTTC. Amino acid sequence: CASSQEQGYGYTF.

This clone is a singleton in its sample. The CDR3 reads CASSPSGGGSGNTIYF. The CDR3 DNA reads as TGTGCCAGCAGCCCTAGCGGAGGGGGCTCTGGAAACACCATATATTTT. The chain uses TRBV7-9 and TRBJ1-3; a weak D match, TRBD1 (6 bases). The CDR3 totals 16 residues. Germline CDR1 is SEHNR and CDR2 is FQNEAQ (reference sequence). The V end was cut by 5 bases, the J end by 0 bases, with 14 bases between.

This clone has just one count. V gene TRBV19 combines with J gene TRBJ1-3; D possibly corresponds to TRBD1 (5 bases). Between the trimmed V and J ends, which lost 7 bases and 0 bases, there was a span of 10 bases. CDR3 length: 14 amino acids. The V gene's germline CDR1 is LNHDA and CDR2 SQIVND (reference sequence). The CDR3 region is CASKEGISGNTIYF. The CDR3, as DNA: TGTGCCAGTAAGGAGGGGATCTCTGGAAACACCATATATTTT.

This chain links TRBV6-1 with TRBJ2-2, with a weak D call TRBD1 (7 bases). The length of the CDR3 is 19 residues. Germline V gives CDR1 MNHNS, CDR2 SASEGT. Trimming left V 3 bases short and J 5 bases short, with 25 bases between. The CDR3 protein is CASSDPSRMRDSLTGELFF. The CDR3 nucleotides are TGTGCCAGCAGTGACCCCTCCCGTATGCGGGACAGTTTAACCGGGGAGCTGTTTTTT.

The chain employs TRBV7-6 and TRBJ2-1; 8 bases agree with TRBD2. The length of the CDR3 is 14 residues. Germline CDR1 SGHVS, CDR2 FNYEAQ. V dropped 2 bases and J dropped 5; count of bases not matched to a gene: 2. The CDR3 region is CASSLRREDNEQFF. In nucleotides, the CDR3 is TGTGCCAGCAGCTTACGGCGGGAGGACAATGAGCAGTTCTTC.

This clone was picked up one time. This rearrangement joins TRBV5-1 to TRBJ1-2; TRBD1 matches 7 bases. Germline V gene lookup returns CDR1 SGHRS and CDR2 YFSETQ. The CDR3 is 14 amino acids. J gave up 4 bases and V 6 bases, and 9 bases lay outside the gene matches. The CDR3 is CASTRTGDSYGYTF. CDR3 sequence (DNA): TGCGCCAGCACCAGGACAGGAGACAGCTATGGCTACACCTTC.

The CDR3 DNA follows: TGCGCCAGCAGCCCCGGTGGCGGGAGTATTACAGATACGCAGTATTTT. This translates into CASSPGGGSITDTQYF. The gene calls are TRBV5-1 and TRBJ2-3, with 7 bases matching TRBD2. This CDR3 is 16 amino acids long. Looked up from germline, CDR1 is SGHRS and CDR2 is YFSETQ. V shed 4 bases and J 3 bases; nucleotides not matched to a gene: 11.

The chain recombines TRBV5-4 with TRBJ2-5; tentatively, D is TRBD2 (6 bases). The better agreement between TRBJ2-7 and the DNA end casts doubt on the J call. The CDR3 loop spans 16 amino acids. CDR1 is SGHNT, CDR2 YYREEE, per germline (reference sequence). In DNA, the CDR3 is TGTGCCAGCAGCCCCCTCCCTCCTAGCGTCGCCTACGAGCAGTACTTC. It specifies CASSPLPPSVAYEQYF.

The chain uses TRBV15 and TRBJ2-1; possibly TRBD2 for D (5 bases). CDR3 length: 17 residues. In germline, CDR1 is LNHNV, CDR2 YYDKDF (reference sequence). V lost 4 bases to trimming and J lost 4 bases, with 20 bases between them. This chain's CDR3 is CATSTKWSGTPYNEQFF. CDR3 nucleotides: TGTGCCACCAGCACGAAATGGAGCGGCACCCCGTACAATGAGCAGTTCTTC.

J is TRBJ2-7 and V is TRBV5-1, with 13 bases matching TRBD2. The junction had 18 bases not matched to a gene; V was cut back by 0 bases and J by 3 bases. CDR1 is SGHRS and CDR2 is YFSETQ in the germline V gene. This CDR3 comprises 21 residues. The CDR3 spells CASSLVGTDGLAGVWGYEQYF. In DNA, the CDR3 is TGCGCCAGCAGCTTGGTCGGGACAGATGGACTAGCGGGAGTATGGGGCTACGAGCAGTACTTC.

The chain has TRBV5-1 and TRBJ1-4; D is perhaps TRBD1 (6 bases). The CDR3 covers 16 residues. Trimming took off 0 bases at V and 1 base at J, with 10 bases between the two ends. Germline CDR1 is SGHRS and CDR2 is YFSETQ. DNA of the CDR3: TGCGCCAGCAGCTTGGGGCAGGGGAAAACTAATGAAAAACTGTTTTTT. Encoded protein: CASSLGQGKTNEKLFF.

The chain couples TRBV2 to TRBJ2-3; 11 bases match TRBD2. The junction had 12 bases not matched to a gene; V was cut back by 5 bases and J by 5 bases. The V gene's germline CDR1 is SNHLY and CDR2 FYNNEI. The CDR3 totals 17 residues. CDR3 nucleotides: TGTGCCAGCAGTATCGGGGCGCTAGCGGGAGGTGGAGATACGCAGTATTTT. Amino acids: CASSIGALAGGGDTQYF.

This clone appeared once. The genes are TRBV10-2 and TRBJ2-1; 11 bases line up with TRBD2. The CDR3 contains 15 residues. Germline V gene data show CDR1 as WSHSY and CDR2 as SAAADI. V lost 9 bases to trimming and J lost 3 bases; unmatched junction nucleotides: 7. This CDR3 reads CASGAGTSGYNEQFF. CDR3 bases: TGCGCCAGTGGGGCCGGGACTAGCGGCTACAATGAGCAGTTCTTC.

This sequence joins TRBV27 and TRBJ2-5, with 7 bases matching TRBD1. The CDR3 loop spans 14 amino acids. The trim removed 5 bases at V and 2 bases at J, leaving 5 bases unmatched. Germline lookup yields CDR1 MNHEY and CDR2 SMNVEV (reference sequence). This CDR3 is CASSQDRAQETQYF. The CDR3 DNA sequence: TGTGCCAGCAGTCAAGACAGGGCTCAAGAGACCCAGTACTTC.

V usage is TRBV5-1 and J usage is TRBJ1-2; D gene ambiguous. Between the trimmed V and J ends, which lost 4 bases and 6 bases, there was a span of 16 bases. This CDR3 contains 14 residues. Germline V CDR1 and CDR2: SGHRS, YFSETQ. The CDR3 nucleotides read TGCGCCAGCAGCCTTTCTGCCTCCGGTGATGGCTACACCTTC. Encoded protein: CASSLSASGDGYTF.

In DNA, the CDR3 is TGTGCCAGTAGTGGGCTAGCGGGGACAGATACGCAGTATTTT. Protein product: CASSGLAGTDTQYF. The chain links TRBV19 to TRBJ2-3, with TRBD2 matching 9 bases. V dropped 5 bases and J dropped 3; count of bases not matched to a gene: 3. Germline CDR1 LNHDA, CDR2 SQIVND (reference sequence). This CDR3 spans 14 amino acids. Using reference TRBV19 and TRBJ2-3 for the parts outside the CDR3, the full variable domain is DGGITQSPKYLFRKEGQNVTLSCEQNLNHDAMYWYRQDPGQGLRLIYYSQIVNDFQKGDIAEGYSVSREKKESFPLTVTSAQKNPTAFYLCASSGLAGTDTQYFGPGTRLTVL.

This rearrangement joins TRBV19 to TRBJ1-5; D is uncertain. V dropped 4 bases and J dropped 5 bases, with 12 bases sitting between them. Germline CDR1 reads LNHDA; CDR2 reads SQIVND (reference sequence). The CDR3 spans 14 residues. DNA of the CDR3: TGTGCCAGTAGTAACAGATTACCGGATCAGCCCCAGCATTTT. Its protein product is CASSNRLPDQPQHF.

The chain has TRBV12-2 and TRBJ1-4; the D call of TRBD1 is as the table states it, not checked on the DNA. TRBV12-2 constitutes a pseudogene. The CDR3 covers 15 residues. The CDR3 here is CASRFRGRTNEKLFF. The CDR3 DNA reads as TGTGCAAGTCGCTTTAGGGGGCGGACTAATGAAAAACTGTTTTTT.

The gene calls are TRBV7-8 and TRBJ2-3, with 8 positions matching TRBD2. Unmatched junction bases numbered 7, after V lost 0 bases and J lost 5 bases. The CDR3 has 16 residues. Germline CDR1 and CDR2: SGHVS and FQNEAQ. In DNA form, the CDR3 reads TGTGCCAGCAGCTTAGCGCAGCGGGAGTGGTTAGATACGCAGTATTTT. Amino acids: CASSLAQREWLDTQYF.

The V and J genes are TRBV4-2 and TRBJ2-1, with a tentative D call TRBD1 (5 bases). The CDR3 consists of 17 residues. The germline CDR1 and CDR2 sequences are LGHNA and YNFKEQ. The ends were cut back, 0 bases at V and 0 bases at J, with 12 bases in the middle. CDR3 residues: CASSQDFDSISYNEQFF. The CDR3 DNA reads as TGTGCCAGCAGCCAAGATTTTGACAGTATCTCCTACAATGAGCAGTTCTTC.

V is TRBV6-6 and J is TRBJ2-1; 8 bases are shared with TRBD2. J was trimmed by 9 bases and V by 7 bases; bases with no gene match: 11. The CDR3 is made up of 14 amino acids. The V gene's germline CDR1 is MNHNY and CDR2 SVGAGI (reference sequence). The CDR3 sequence: CASTPRLAGIEQFF. CDR3 coding DNA: TGTGCCAGCACCCCGCGGCTAGCGGGCATTGAGCAGTTCTTC.

V gene TRBV10-2 combines with J gene TRBJ1-1, with 12 bases fitting TRBD1. J was trimmed by 3 bases and V by 6 bases; bases with no gene match: 8. CDR3 size: 16 residues. CDR1 and CDR2 (germline): WSHSY, SAAADI. CDR3 loop: CASSRDRGRKDTEAFF. In DNA form, the CDR3 reads TGCGCCAGCAGCCGGGACAGGGGGCGCAAGGACACTGAAGCTTTCTTT.

The J gene is TRBJ1-2, the V gene TRBV29-1; 10 bases map to TRBD1. From germline, CDR1 is SQVTM and CDR2 ANQGSEA. V was clipped by 7 bases and J by 0 bases; unmatched bases: 2. This CDR3 has 13 amino acids. In nucleotides, the CDR3 is TGCAGCGGGACAGGGGGACCTAACTATGGCTACACCTTC. It codes for CSGTGGPNYGYTF.

J is TRBJ1-3 and V is TRBV2; 9 nucleotides line up with TRBD1. The germline gives CDR1 SNHLY, CDR2 FYNNEI. The CDR3 sequence is 18 residues long. Trimming took 5 bases from V and 0 from J; bases not matched to a gene: 11. Written as DNA, the CDR3 is TGTGCCAGCAGTTTTCCGGGACAGGGAGACCCCTCTGGAAACACCATATATTTT. Amino acid sequence: CASSFPGQGDPSGNTIYF.

V is TRBV25-1 and J is TRBJ1-1; D not certain. Trimming took 8 bases from V and 1 from J, leaving 14 bases between them. CDR1 is MGHDK and CDR2 is SYGVNS in the germline V gene. The CDR3 has 14 residues. CDR3 sequence: CASGEGRPNTEAFF. The CDR3, as DNA: TGTGCCAGCGGCGAGGGCAGACCGAACACTGAAGCTTTCTTT.

J is TRBJ1-1 and V is TRBV4-1, with TRBD1 identical over 9 bases. The CDR3 extends over 17 amino acids. In germline, CDR1 is MGHRA, CDR2 YSYEKL. The V gene end was trimmed by 1 base and the J gene end by 12 bases; junction bases not matched to a gene: 18. The CDR3 here is CASSQGATLDRGLSPFF. For the CDR3, the DNA is TGCGCCAGCAGCCAAGGGGCAACTTTGGACAGGGGCCTCTCGCCTTTCTTT.

This rearrangement joins TRBV7-9 to TRBJ2-1; 8 bases map to TRBD2. V shed 11 bases, J shed 12 bases, and the junction held 27 bases outside the gene matches. CDR1 is SEHNR and CDR2 is FQNEAQ in the germline V gene (reference sequence). This CDR3 comprises 17 residues. The CDR3 nucleotides read TGTGCCGCCGAGATGACTAGCGATAGATCTAATGAGTCCCGGCAGTTCTTC. It translates to CAAEMTSDRSNESRQFF.

V gene TRBV18 combines with J gene TRBJ1-1; 8 bases are a match to TRBD1. Looked up from germline, CDR1 is KGHSH and CDR2 is LQKENI. Unmatched junction bases numbered 8, after V lost 3 bases and J lost 5 bases. CDR3 length: 15 residues. CDR3 sequence: CASSPTSGGETEAFF. The CDR3 nucleotides are TGTGCCAGCTCACCTACCTCAGGGGGCGAAACTGAAGCTTTCTTT. The complete variable domain, with remaining parts taken from reference TRBV18 and TRBJ1-1, reads NAGVMQNPRHLVRRRGQEARLRCSPMKGHSHVYWYRQLPEEGLKFMVYLQKENIIDESGMPKERFSAEFPKEGPSILRIQQVVRGDSAAYFCASSPTSGGETEAFFGQGTRLTVV.

The rearrangement joins TRBV9 to TRBJ1-1; D call uncertain. CDR1 is SGDLS and CDR2 is YYNGEE in the germline V gene. The CDR3 is made up of 13 amino acids. Between the trimmed V and J ends, which lost 0 bases and 7 bases, there was a span of 10 bases. CDR3 region: CASSVDPTGEAFF. The CDR3 DNA reads as TGTGCCAGCAGCGTAGACCCTACGGGTGAAGCTTTCTTT.

This chain uses TRBV13 with TRBJ1-2; D might be TRBD1 (6 bases). Trimming took off 2 bases at V and 8 bases at J, with 9 bases between the two ends. Germline V CDR1 and CDR2: PRHDT, FYEKMQ (reference sequence). The CDR3 sequence is 12 residues long. CDR3 nucleotides: TGTGCCAGCAGCTTACGACAGGTCGGCTACACCTTC. It codes for CASSLRQVGYTF.